A selection of T cell receptor beta chains follows, all from one sample in a study of vaccination and CD4 T cells after COVID-19. Antigen specificity for these receptors is unknown. TCRdb analysed the PCR reads with MiXCR anew, one entry per CDR3 protein. The repertoire includes some 12,000 distinct CDR3 sequences, around 41% of them detected once, and 23% sits in the top ten. The sample comprised cultured CD4+ T cells from blood. The origin of the receptors is a human donor with COVID-19. Both conserved end residues are part of each CDR3. The order of the fields is V gene, D gene, J gene, CDR3 length, clone size, CDR3 protein, CDR3 DNA. A D gene is named only where the DNA matches it firmly. Some rows mark clone size as missing; the rest say once, few, many or name a class of expanded clone.

>TRBV11-2|-|TRBJ1-4|14|-
CASSPLGGNEKLFF
TGTGCCAGCAGCCCTCTAGGGGGTAATGAAAAACTGTTTTTT
>TRBV6-1|-|TRBJ2-7|11|-
CPHMADYEQYF
TGTCCTCACATGGCTGACTACGAGCAGTACTTC
>TRBV25-1|-|TRBJ1-2|15|-
CASSEGGQGNYGYTF
TGTGCCAGCAGTGAAGGTGGTCAGGGGAACTATGGCTACACCTTC
>TRBV20-1|-|TRBJ1-3|15|few
CSARANSPRGNTIYF
TGCAGTGCTAGAGCCAACAGCCCTCGGGGAAACACCATATATTTT
>TRBV12-3/TRBV12-4|-|TRBJ1-2|13|-
CASSFRRDYGYTF
TGTGCCAGCAGTTTCCGCAGGGATTATGGCTACACCTTC
>TRBV6-4|TRBD2|TRBJ2-3|15|few
CASRPTGGRTDTQYF
TGTGCCAGCAGACCAACGGGGGGGAGGACAGATACGCAGTATTTT
>TRBV27|-|TRBJ1-2|15|few
CASSLLSGGSYGYTF
TGTGCCAGCAGTTTACTGTCGGGGGGCAGCTATGGCTACACCTTC
>TRBV28|-|TRBJ1-2|14|-
CASSLSGSGYGYTF
TGTGCCAGCAGTTTGTCCGGGTCTGGCTATGGCTACACCTTC
>TRBV20-1|TRBD1|TRBJ2-2|15|-
CSATRDRANTGELFF
TGCAGTGCTACCCGGGACAGGGCGAACACCGGGGAGCTGTTTTTT
>TRBV20-1|TRBD1|TRBJ1-2|15|-
CSATSGTGRTGGYTF
TGCAGTGCCACCTCCGGGACAGGGAGGACGGGGGGCTACACCTTC
>TRBV21-1|-|TRBJ1-5|17|few
CASSKRRRTGLNQPQHF
TGTGCCAGCAGCAAAAGACGACGGACTGGACTTAATCAGCCCCAGCATTTT
>TRBV7-2|-|TRBJ2-5|15|-
CASSYLGVGPETQYF
TGTGCCAGCAGCTACCTGGGGGTGGGGCCAGAGACCCAGTACTTC
>TRBV5-4|-|TRBJ1-6|15|few
CASSRGDAEGSPLHF
TGTGCCAGCAGCCGGGGGGACGCCGAGGGTTCACCCCTCCACTTT
>TRBV7-2|TRBD2|TRBJ2-3|19|-
CASSRRYGTSGGNTDTQYF
TGTGCCAGCAGCCGAAGATACGGGACTAGCGGGGGGAACACAGATACGCAGTATTTT
>TRBV7-2|TRBD2|TRBJ2-3|16|-
CASRERGLAGTDTQYF
TGTGCCAGCAGAGAACGGGGACTAGCGGGCACAGATACGCAGTATTTT
>TRBV29-1|-|TRBJ2-3|12|-
CSVAGSTDTQYF
TGCAGCGTTGCAGGGTCGACAGATACGCAGTATTTT
>TRBV2|TRBD1|TRBJ1-6|14|few
CASSDTGGNSPLHF
TGTGCCAGCAGTGATACAGGGGGGAATTCACCCCTCCACTTT
>TRBV2|-|TRBJ1-5|13|-
CASSDRWGQPQHF
TGTGCCAGCAGTGACCGGTGGGGTCAGCCCCAGCATTTT
>TRBV9|TRBD1|TRBJ1-1|13|-
CASSVIGQAEAFF
TGTGCCAGCAGCGTAATTGGACAGGCTGAAGCTTTCTTT
>TRBV30|TRBD1|TRBJ1-2|14|-
CAWSPPGQGAGYTF
TGTGCCTGGAGTCCTCCGGGACAGGGGGCTGGCTACACCTTC
>TRBV2|TRBD2|TRBJ2-5|11|-
CASGTTQTQYF
TGTGCCAGCGGGACTACCCAGACCCAGTACTTC
>TRBV6-1|-|TRBJ2-1|14|few
CAGKGRDLYNEQFF
TGTGCCGGCAAGGGCAGAGACCTTTACAATGAGCAGTTCTTC
>TRBV7-2|TRBD2|TRBJ2-3|19|few
CASSLGLAGGRIKADTQYF
TGTGCCAGCAGCCTAGGACTAGCGGGGGGGCGGATTAAGGCGGATACGCAGTATTTT
>TRBV2|-|TRBJ2-7|11|-
CASSLSYEQYF
TGTGCCAGCAGCCTCTCCTACGAGCAGTACTTC
>TRBV7-3|TRBD2|TRBJ2-2|16|-
CASSPTSGGYTGELFF
TGTGCCAGCAGCCCTACTAGCGGGGGGTACACCGGGGAGCTGTTTTTT
>TRBV7-2|-|TRBJ1-6|14|-
CASSLRSGNSPLHF
TGTGCCAGCAGCTTAAGGTCCGGGAATTCACCCCTCCACTTT
>TRBV5-1|-|TRBJ2-2|13|-
CASSFGGPGELFF
TGCGCCAGCAGCTTTGGAGGGCCCGGGGAGCTGTTTTTT
>TRBV6-5|-|TRBJ2-3|15|-
CASSWDHISTDTQYF
TGTGCCAGCAGTTGGGACCATATTAGCACAGATACGCAGTATTTT
>TRBV20-1|-|TRBJ1-1|8|-
CSASQAFF
TGCAGTGCTAGCCAAGCTTTCTTT
>TRBV7-9|-|TRBJ2-3|13|few
CASSPKSTDTQYF
TGTGCCAGCAGCCCGAAGAGCACAGATACGCAGTATTTT
>TRBV2|TRBD1|TRBJ2-5|14|-
CASLTGQGGKTQYF
TGTGCCAGTCTGACGGGACAGGGTGGGAAGACCCAGTACTTC
>TRBV7-9|TRBD2|TRBJ2-3|16|few
CASSPRTSITTDTQYF
TGTGCCAGCAGCCCCCGGACTAGTATCACGACAGATACGCAGTATTTT
>TRBV6-1|TRBD2|TRBJ2-7|14|few
CASSGRVSSYEQYF
TGTGCCAGCTCGGGGAGGGTGAGCTCCTACGAGCAGTACTTC
>TRBV7-9|-|TRBJ2-5|14|-
CASRLSASQETQYF
TGTGCCAGCAGGTTGTCAGCGAGCCAAGAGACCCAGTACTTC
>TRBV5-1|-|TRBJ1-1|14|few
CASSLGGDKPEAFF
TGCGCCAGCAGCCTCGGAGGGGACAAACCTGAAGCTTTCTTT
>TRBV5-6|TRBD1|TRBJ2-5|18|-
CASSSTGQGPHLGETQYF
TGTGCCAGCAGCTCGACGGGACAGGGGCCACATTTGGGGGAGACCCAGTACTTC
>TRBV27|-|TRBJ2-3|12|-
CASRSSGGTQYF
TGTGCCAGCCGTTCGAGCGGAGGTACGCAGTATTTT
>TRBV11-2|-|TRBJ1-3|15|-
CASSLTAASGNTIYF
TGTGCCAGCAGCTTAACGGCAGCCTCTGGAAACACCATATATTTT
>TRBV20-1|-|TRBJ1-2|13|few
CSAREGRNYGYTF
TGCAGTGCTAGAGAAGGGCGGAACTATGGCTACACCTTC
>TRBV19|-|TRBJ1-5|17|few
CASSIEGRVLSNQPQHF
TGTGCCAGTAGTATAGAGGGCAGGGTGCTGAGCAATCAGCCCCAGCATTTT
>TRBV5-1|TRBD2|TRBJ2-3|14|once
CASSPKTGLTTQYF
TGCGCCAGCAGCCCGAAAACGGGACTAACGACGCAGTATTTT
>TRBV7-7|-|TRBJ2-6|13|-
CASSPLTGNILTF
TGTGCTAGCAGCCCATTGACAGGAAATATCCTGACTTTC
>TRBV4-1|-|TRBJ2-3|14|-
CASSQATTSDTQYF
TGCGCCAGCAGCCAAGCGACAACCTCGGATACGCAGTATTTT
>TRBV28|-|TRBJ1-2|13|-
CASSLKGSYGYTF
TGTGCCAGCAGTTTAAAGGGGAGCTATGGCTACACCTTC
>TRBV7-3|TRBD1|TRBJ2-3|14|-
CASSVDRGQHTQYF
TGTGCCAGCAGCGTGGACAGGGGGCAACATACGCAGTATTTT
>TRBV28|-|TRBJ2-3|13|-
CASSSGTLDTQYF
TGTGCCAGCAGTTCCGGGACTCTGGATACGCAGTATTTT
>TRBV11-3|TRBD2|TRBJ2-2|16|-
CASSLAAGAIAGELFF
TGTGCCAGCAGCTTAGCGGCGGGAGCGATCGCCGGGGAGCTGTTTTTT
>TRBV14|-|TRBJ2-5|11|-
CASSQYETQYF
TGTGCCAGCAGCCAATACGAGACCCAGTACTTC
>TRBV6-5|TRBD1|TRBJ2-7|14|-
CASSYTGGSYEQYF
TGTGCCAGCAGTTATACAGGGGGGAGCTACGAGCAGTACTTC
>TRBV27|TRBD1|TRBJ1-6|15|few
CASSQGDNFNSPLHF
TGTGCCAGCAGCCAGGGGGACAATTTTAATTCACCCCTCCACTTT
>TRBV7-9|-|TRBJ1-6|15|few
CASSLVSGSNSPLHF
TGTGCCAGCAGCTTAGTGTCAGGTAGCAATTCACCCCTCCACTTT
>TRBV6-1|-|TRBJ2-2|14|few
CASHPGGSAGELFF
TGTGCCAGTCATCCCGGGGGTAGTGCCGGGGAGCTGTTTTTT
>TRBV30|-|TRBJ2-5|16|few
CAWSPGLGPAVETQYF
TGTGCCTGGAGTCCCGGGTTAGGCCCGGCAGTGGAGACCCAGTACTTC
>TRBV20-1|-|TRBJ2-1|14|-
CSATIPTGLNEQFF
TGCAGTGCTACAATACCGACAGGACTAAATGAGCAGTTCTTC
>TRBV6-1|-|TRBJ2-7|15|-
CASSRVQSGPYEQYF
TGTGCCAGCAGCCGAGTTCAGTCGGGGCCCTACGAGCAGTACTTC
>TRBV20-1|-|TRBJ1-2|13|-
CSARVVGDHGYTF
TGCAGTGCTAGAGTTGTGGGGGATCATGGCTACACCTTC
>TRBV6-1|-|TRBJ2-5|11|-
CASSPQETQYF
TGTGCCAGCAGTCCCCAAGAGACCCAGTACTTC